This entry is about one T cell receptor (beta chain). These data are taken from a study of blood T cell repertoires in COVID-19. Only in-frame clones appear in the TCRdb table, and some are missing; sequencing was by immunoSEQ multiplex PCR. The sample holds 200,000 to 300,000 clones, approximately 84% seen once. V trimming: 2 bases; J trimming: 5 bases; junction bases outside the gene matches: 5. The V gene's germline CDR1 is SGHRS and CDR2 YFSETQ. The CDR3 spans 15 residues. Input material: peripheral blood. This clonotype was sampled from a woman of 80 years or more with acute or convalescent COVID-19. The V and J genes are TRBV5-1 and TRBJ2-7, with 12 bases that match TRBD2. CDR3 protein: CASSFRGLAGDEQYF. CDR3 bases: TGCGCCAGCAGCTTCAGGGGACTAGCGGGTGACGAGCAGTACTTC. The full variable domain, completed using reference TRBV5-1 and TRBJ2-7, is KAGVTQTPRYLIKTRGQQVTLSCSPISGHRSVSWYQQTPGQGLQFLFEYFSETQRNKGNFPGRFSGRQFSNSRSEMNVSTLELGDSALYLCASSFRGLAGDEQYFGPGTRLTVT.